These 28 T cell receptor beta chains were all obtained from the same sample, sequenced in a study of cytomegalovirus exposure and HLA in healthy donors. A multiplex PCR was run with 60 Vbeta primers and 13 Jbeta primers. TCRdb keeps only in-frame clones here, not all; method: immunoSEQ multiplex PCR. The profile shows over 150,000 clones, around 80% of them singletons. Sequences were obtained from PBMCs. The receptors shown here come from an older woman in good health and CMV-seropositive.

The chain uses TRBV6-1 and TRBJ2-1; TRBD1 is a possible D gene (8 bases). Germline CDR1 reads MNHNS; CDR2 reads SASEGT. There are 14 residues in the CDR3. Deletions cut 4 bases from V and 7 bases from J, with 14 bases between. The CDR3 loop reads CASSAGGGGNEQFF. CDR3 DNA sequence: TGTGCCAGCAGTGCAGGGGGCGGGGGTAATGAGCAGTTCTTC.

This chain links TRBV6-5 with TRBJ2-7; 12 bases agree with TRBD2. This CDR3 has 15 amino acids. Germline V gene lookup returns CDR1 MNHEY and CDR2 SVGAGI. Trimming cost V 0 bases and J 3 bases; bases outside gene matches: 0. CDR3 coding DNA: TGTGCCAGCAGTTACTCGACTAGCGGGGGCTACGAGCAGTACTTC. Amino acid sequence: CASSYSTSGGYEQYF.

This clone was seen only a few times. V and J are TRBV28 and TRBJ2-2, with TRBD1 identical over 7 bases. With V trimmed by 10 bases and J by 1 base, 6 bases remained unmatched. Germline CDR1 reads MDHEN; CDR2 reads SYDVKM. The CDR3 runs 14 residues. In DNA form, the CDR3 reads TGTGCCACCCGGAGACAGGGGAACACCGGGGAGCTGTTTTTT. This codes for CATRRQGNTGELFF.

The rearrangement links TRBV29-1 to TRBJ2-3; D ambiguous. Per the germline V gene, CDR1 is SQVTM and CDR2 is ANQGSEA. The length of the CDR3 is 15 residues. V gave up 8 bases and J gave up 0 bases, with 18 bases separating them. CDR3 DNA: TGCAGCCTAAACCCCCCCGGTTCTAGCACAGATACGCAGTATTTT. It encodes CSLNPPGSSTDTQYF.

The rearrangement joins TRBV4-3 to TRBJ1-4, with D possibly being TRBD1 (6 bases). V was trimmed by 0 bases and J by 7 bases, leaving 12 bases between them. In germline, CDR1 is LGHNA, CDR2 YSLEER. This CDR3 has 15 amino acids. The CDR3 DNA reads as TGCGCCAGCAGCCAAGAAAACAGGGAGGGTGAAAAACTGTTTTTT. This encodes CASSQENREGEKLFF.

The chain recombines TRBV7-8 with TRBJ2-5; 13 nucleotides align to TRBD2. Gene TRBJ2-7 matches the end of the DNA better, so the J call may be wrong. The germline gives CDR1 SGHVS, CDR2 FQNEAQ. CDR3 size: 17 residues. The CDR3 is CASSYGLAGAQSYEQYF. The CDR3 bases are TGTGCCAGCAGCTACGGACTAGCGGGAGCTCAATCCTACGAGCAGTACTTC.

The chain employs TRBV28 and TRBJ1-3; D not resolved. Trimming pared 8 bases from V and 2 bases from J, leaving 13 bases between. Germline assignment: CDR1 MDHEN and CDR2 SYDVKM. The CDR3 runs 14 residues. The CDR3 sequence: CASCKRSAGNTIYF. The CDR3 region has the DNA TGTGCCAGCTGCAAGCGTTCGGCTGGAAACACCATATATTTT.

J is TRBJ2-7 and V is TRBV19; 8 nucleotides match TRBD1. CDR1 is LNHDA, CDR2 SQIVND, per germline (reference sequence). V was pared by 5 bases and J by 5 bases, with 5 bases of the junction left unmatched. This CDR3 is 13 amino acids long. The CDR3 is CASSRQGFDEQYF. As DNA, the CDR3 is TGTGCCAGTAGTCGACAGGGGTTCGACGAGCAGTACTTC.

This clone was observed once. The chain has TRBV6-5 and TRBJ1-1; no clear D. This CDR3 comprises 14 residues. V lost 5 bases and J 1 base, leaving 11 bases between the germline ends. Germline V CDR1 and CDR2: MNHEY, SVGAGI. CDR3 region: CASSNREGNTEAFF. CDR3 nucleotide sequence: TGTGCCAGCAGTAACCGGGAAGGGAACACTGAAGCTTTCTTT.

This clone was seen only a few times. The rearrangement joins TRBV21-1 to TRBJ2-2; the table's D call TRBD1 went unverified against the DNA. TRBV21-1 is a listed pseudogene. The CDR3 runs 17 residues. CDR3 protein: CASSGRKGQRGSGELFF. The CDR3 DNA reads TGTGCCAGCAGCGGACGAAAGGGACAAAGGGGGTCCGGGGAGCTGTTTTTT.

This clone was picked up a small number of times. V usage is TRBV4-3 and J usage is TRBJ2-7; 8 bases align to TRBD1. V lost 3 bases, J lost 1 base, and 11 bases stayed unmatched. Germline V CDR1 and CDR2: LGHNA, YSLEER. This CDR3 is built from 17 residues. The CDR3 DNA is TGCGCCAGCAGCCAGCAAACAGGGGGGTTTTTTTCCTACGAGCAGTACTTC. This sequence encodes CASSQQTGGFFSYEQYF.

The chain employs TRBV2 and TRBJ2-7; 7 positions match TRBD1. Germline V CDR1 and CDR2: SNHLY, FYNNEI. The V and J ends lost 8 bases and 3 bases, in that order; junction bases with no gene match: 4. This CDR3 is 12 amino acids long. The CDR3 region is CASGTDYYEQYF. Here the CDR3 DNA reads TGTGCCAGCGGGACAGATTACTACGAGCAGTACTTC. The complete variable domain, with remaining parts taken from reference TRBV2 and TRBJ2-7, reads EPEVTQTPSHQVTQMGQEVILRCVPISNHLYFYWYRQILGQKVEFLVSFYNNEISEKSEIFDDQFSVERPDGSNFTLKIRSTKLEDSAMYFCASGTDYYEQYFGPGTRLTVT.

The chain uses TRBV6-1 and TRBJ1-3, with no clear D. The CDR3 runs 14 residues. The germline V gene has CDR1 MNHNS and CDR2 SASEGT. Between the trimmed V and J ends, which lost 6 bases and 0 bases, there was a span of 9 bases. In nucleotides, the CDR3 is TGTGCCAGCAGCGCGCGGGTCTCTGGAAACACCATATATTTT. Encoded protein: CASSARVSGNTIYF.

The genes are TRBV5-1 and TRBJ2-5, with 7 positions matching TRBD2. Germline V gene data show CDR1 as SGHRS and CDR2 as YFSETQ. The CDR3 is made up of 15 amino acids. With 6 bases clipped from V and 1 base from J, the junction kept 9 bases outside the gene matches. The CDR3 DNA is TGCGCCAGCATCTTTATCCCGGGGGGCCAAGAGACCCAGTACTTC. Its protein product is CASIFIPGGQETQYF.

This clone was detected once. CDR3 sequence: CASSLSGLPYSGNTIYF. In DNA form, the CDR3 reads TGTGCCAGCAGTTTATCGGGCCTACCGTACTCTGGAAACACCATATATTTT. V and J are TRBV27 and TRBJ1-3; D gene ambiguous. The germline V and J ends were trimmed by 0 bases and 0 bases, with 12 bases remaining between them. The germline V gene encodes CDR1 MNHEY and CDR2 SMNVEV (reference sequence). This CDR3 is built from 17 residues.

The V gene is TRBV27, the J gene TRBJ2-5, with a possible D match to TRBD2 (7 bases). This CDR3 is built from 14 residues. Trimming removed 5 bases at V and 7 bases at J, with 17 bases between. CDR1 and CDR2 from the germline V gene are MNHEY and SMNVEV (reference sequence). Here the CDR3 reads CASSQGRGGRTQYF. In nucleotides, the CDR3 is TGTGCCAGCAGTCAGGGTAGGGGGGGAAGGACCCAGTACTTC.

This clone turned up a few times. The chain carries TRBV2 and TRBJ2-7, with TRBD1 matching 7 bases. V was clipped by 0 bases and J by 4 bases; unmatched bases: 3. In germline, CDR1 is SNHLY, CDR2 FYNNEI. The CDR3 runs to 14 residues. CDR3 residues: CASSEAKGAYEQYF. CDR3 nucleotide sequence: TGTGCCAGCAGTGAAGCGAAGGGGGCTTACGAGCAGTACTTC.

The chain uses TRBV25-1 and TRBJ1-1; the D gene is possibly TRBD1 (5 bases). Per germline, CDR1 MGHDK and CDR2 SYGVNS. Trimming cost V 6 bases and J 2 bases, with 7 bases left between them. The CDR3 length is 12 residues. This chain's CDR3 is CASRDTNTEAFF. CDR3 sequence (DNA): TGTGCCAGCAGGGACACAAACACTGAAGCTTTCTTT. Filled out from reference TRBV25-1 and TRBJ1-1, the complete variable domain reads EADIYQTPRYLVIGTGKKITLECSQTMGHDKMYWYQQDPGMELHLIHYSYGVNSTEKGDLSSESTVSRIRTEHFPLTLESARPSHTSQYLCASRDTNTEAFFGQGTRLTVV.

The J gene is TRBJ2-5, the V gene TRBV9; maybe TRBD1 (5 bases). This CDR3 is built from 14 residues. Germline loops: CDR1 SGDLS, CDR2 YYNGEE. The V end was cut by 0 bases, the J end by 5 bases, with 11 bases between. CDR3 DNA sequence: TGTGCCAGCAGCGTAGAGGGGTTTAAGGAGACCCAGTACTTC. Encoded protein: CASSVEGFKETQYF.

This clone was detected a few times. The V call is TRBV5-1, the J call TRBJ1-1; 9 positions agree with TRBD1. J lost 1 base, V lost 5 bases, and 9 bases had no gene match. The CDR3 is 16 amino acids. Germline-derived CDR1 and CDR2 are SGHRS and YFSETQ. CDR3 amino acids: CASSFGQGLANTEAFF. The CDR3 DNA follows: TGCGCCAGCAGTTTCGGACAGGGGTTAGCGAACACTGAAGCTTTCTTT.

The V and J genes are TRBV15 and TRBJ1-4; TRBD1 matches 10 bases. The trim removed 2 bases at V and 7 bases at J, leaving 4 bases unmatched. CDR3 length: 15 residues. Germline CDR1 LNHNV, CDR2 YYDKDF (reference sequence). The CDR3, as DNA: TGTGCCACCAGCAGAAGGGGACAGGGGACTGAAAAACTGTTTTTT. Its protein product is CATSRRGQGTEKLFF.

This rearrangement joins TRBV28 to TRBJ1-1; TRBD1 matches at 7 bases. V gave up 5 bases and J gave up 10 bases; unmatched junction bases: 16. The CDR3 is 15 amino acids. The germline gives CDR1 MDHEN, CDR2 SYDVKM. DNA of the CDR3: TGTGCCAGCAGTACTGACAGGGTAATCGAGGGAGGAGCTTTCTTT. Its protein is CASSTDRVIEGGAFF.

This clone was observed a few times. The CDR3 loop reads CASRNRAQSSQPQHF. The CDR3, as DNA: TGTGCCAGCAGGAACAGGGCCCAGAGCTCTCAGCCCCAGCATTTT. This chain uses TRBV6-5 with TRBJ1-5, with TRBD1 as a possible D gene (6 bases). V was trimmed by 6 bases and J by 6 bases, leaving 18 bases between them. The germline CDR1 and CDR2 sequences are MNHEY and SVGAGI. The CDR3 has 15 amino acids.

The chain employs TRBV5-1 and TRBJ1-2, with TRBD1 identical over 9 bases. Germline trimming cut 2 bases from V and 4 bases from J; bases unmatched to any gene: 6. There are 15 residues in the CDR3. CDR1 is SGHRS, CDR2 YFSETQ, per germline. The CDR3 coding sequence is TGCGCCAGCAGCTTCTCGGGACAGGGACCCTATGGCTACACCTTC. Translation: CASSFSGQGPYGYTF.

This clone has a single count. The CDR3 sequence: CASSDQQGNYGYTF. CDR3 bases: TGTGCCAGCAGCGACCAACAGGGGAACTATGGCTACACCTTC. The chain couples TRBV7-2 to TRBJ1-2; 7 bases match TRBD1. The CDR3 is 14 residues long. In germline, CDR1 is SGHTA, CDR2 FQGNSA. After removal of 5 bases from V and 2 bases from J, the junction contained 5 bases not matched to a gene.

This clone was counted a few times. The CDR3 reads CASSSGWSSTDTQYF. The CDR3 bases are TGTGCCAGCAGTTCTGGCTGGAGCAGCACAGATACGCAGTATTTT. This chain connects TRBV27 to TRBJ2-3; D is unresolved. From germline, CDR1 is MNHEY and CDR2 SMNVEV (reference sequence). The CDR3 loop spans 15 amino acids. V was trimmed by 4 bases and J by 0 bases, leaving 11 bases between them.

This chain joins TRBV19 and TRBJ1-2, with 7 positions matching TRBD1. The CDR3 is 13 amino acids. V shed 10 bases, J shed 10 bases, and the junction held 15 bases outside the gene matches. From germline, CDR1 is LNHDA and CDR2 SQIVND (reference sequence). The CDR3 nucleotides are TGTGCCACCAAAACGGGACAGAGAGAGCACTACACCTTC. It yields the protein CATKTGQREHYTF.

V usage is TRBV30 and J usage is TRBJ2-1, with D possibly being TRBD1 (6 bases). Germline V CDR1 and CDR2: GTSNPN, SVGIG (reference sequence). The CDR3 is 11 amino acids. V was shortened by 8 bases and J by 4 bases, with 9 bases between the two germline ends. CDR3: CAGTGYNEQFF. The CDR3 DNA is TGTGCCGGTACAGGGTACAATGAGCAGTTCTTC.